The 32 T cell receptor beta chains given below trace back to one sample, sequenced in a study of cytomegalovirus exposure and HLA in healthy donors. The PCR had 60 Vbeta and 13 Jbeta primers. Sequencing was performed with immunoSEQ multiplex PCR; in TCRdb, only in-frame clones are kept and a portion is missing. Seen here are 170,000 or so clones, 70% to 80% observed once, and the top ten hold approximately 1.5%. Sample: PBMCs. These receptor sequences come from a woman aged 25-40 years in good health and CMV-seropositive.

J is TRBJ1-1 and V is TRBV5-4; the D gene is possibly TRBD1 (5 bases). Germline V lookup: CDR1 SGHNT, CDR2 YYREEE (reference sequence). Trimming shortened V by 4 bases and J by 1 base, and 11 bases separated the two germline ends. This CDR3 contains 14 residues. This chain's CDR3 is CASSLGHPNTEAFF. The CDR3 coding sequence is TGTGCCAGCAGCCTTGGACACCCGAACACTGAAGCTTTCTTT.

This clone was counted a single time. The rearrangement joins TRBV28 to TRBJ2-7; 9 nucleotides agree with TRBD1. Trimming took 9 bases from V and 1 from J; bases not matched to a gene: 7. This CDR3 region has 14 residues. The germline V gene encodes CDR1 MDHEN and CDR2 SYDVKM. The CDR3 DNA reads TGTGCCAGTACCCCGGGACAGGGATCCTACGAGCAGTACTTC. As protein: CASTPGQGSYEQYF.

V usage is TRBV7-2 and J usage is TRBJ2-1, with D perhaps matching TRBD1 (5 bases). Germline assignment: CDR1 SGHTA and CDR2 FQGNSA. Trimming stripped 5 bases from V and 6 bases from J, with 14 bases between. This CDR3 region has 14 residues. The CDR3 DNA follows: TGTGCCAGCAGCGCCGATCAAGGGGCCAATGAGCAGTTCTTC. Amino acids: CASSADQGANEQFF.

A single count supports this clone. The J gene is TRBJ2-7, the V gene TRBV4-1; tentatively, D is TRBD2 (5 bases). Trimming left V 4 bases short and J 6 bases short, with 31 bases between. CDR3 length: 19 amino acids. From germline, CDR1 is MGHRA and CDR2 YSYEKL. DNA of the CDR3: TGCGCCAGCAGCCCGAAGGCCGAGCGTCCGGGGTCCCAGAGTACCGAGCAGTACTTC. This translates into CASSPKAERPGSQSTEQYF.

The chain links TRBV9 to TRBJ2-1; D remains unclear. The length of the CDR3 is 14 residues. V lost 2 bases to trimming and J lost 7 bases, with 13 bases between them. CDR1 and CDR2 (germline): SGDLS, YYNGEE. CDR3 DNA sequence: TGTGCCAGCAGCGTCTCCGGCCCCGGGAATGAGCAGTTCTTC. Protein product: CASSVSGPGNEQFF.

This clone has just a few counts. The genes are TRBV6-9 and TRBJ2-1, with no clear D. The CDR3 runs to 15 residues. Looked up from germline, CDR1 is MNHGY and CDR2 is SVAAGI. Trimming took off 0 bases at V and 8 bases at J, with 14 bases between the two ends. CDR3 amino acids: CASSYSHTQIHEQFF. DNA of the CDR3: TGTGCCAGCAGTTATTCCCATACCCAGATTCATGAGCAGTTCTTC.

This clone was observed once. The J gene is TRBJ1-5, the V gene TRBV4-1; a weak D match, TRBD1 (5 bases). Trimming stripped 1 base from V and 7 bases from J, with 11 bases between. CDR3 length: 14 amino acids. Germline V gene lookup returns CDR1 MGHRA and CDR2 YSYEKL. Written as DNA, the CDR3 is TGCGCCAGCAGCCAAGTGGGAGGGGACCAGCCCCAGCATTTT. This gives the protein CASSQVGGDQPQHF.

This sequence joins TRBV5-1 and TRBJ2-2, with 14 bases identical to TRBD2. The CDR3 extends over 19 amino acids. The J segment lost 0 bases and the V segment lost 0 bases, leaving 4 bases of the junction unmatched. Germline CDR1 reads SGHRS; CDR2 reads YFSETQ. DNA for the CDR3: TGCGCCAGCAGCTTGGGCCGACTAGCGGGAGGGCCGAACACCGGGGAGCTGTTTTTT. It codes for CASSLGRLAGGPNTGELFF.

The rearrangement joins TRBV6-5 to TRBJ2-7, with 7 bases lining up with TRBD1. The CDR3 spans 13 residues. Unmatched junction bases numbered 4, after V lost 5 bases and J lost 3 bases. Germline CDR1 and CDR2: MNHEY and SVGAGI. CDR3 loop: CASSRDRLYEQYF. CDR3 bases: TGTGCCAGCAGTCGGGACAGACTCTACGAGCAGTACTTC.

V and J are TRBV6-6 and TRBJ2-7; D may be TRBD2 (5 bases). The CDR3 is made up of 14 amino acids. The V and J ends lost 8 bases and 5 bases respectively, with 19 bases between them. Per germline, CDR1 MNHNY and CDR2 SVGAGI (reference sequence). The CDR3 nucleotides are TGTGCCAGCTTCGACCCCCGGGGAAGTCACGAGCAGTACTTC. This gives the protein CASFDPRGSHEQYF.

V is TRBV6-5 and J is TRBJ2-3; D not resolved. This CDR3 has 15 residues. The germline CDR1 and CDR2 sequences are MNHEY and SVGAGI. V was cut by 0 bases and J by 0 bases, with 7 bases left in between. The CDR3 nucleotides are TGTGCCAGCAGTTACTCAACGGGTAGCACAGATACGCAGTATTTT. It yields the protein CASSYSTGSTDTQYF.

The chain links TRBV5-5 to TRBJ2-7, with TRBD2 as a possible D gene (7 bases). Between the trimmed V and J ends, which lost 1 base and 0 bases, there was a span of 11 bases. The CDR3 sequence is 15 residues long. Germline loops: CDR1 SGHKS, CDR2 YYEKEE (reference sequence). For the CDR3, the DNA is TGTGCCAGCAGCTTGCAGGCGGGGGCCTCCTACGAGCAGTACTTC. Amino acids: CASSLQAGASYEQYF.

The V and J genes are TRBV30 and TRBJ2-3; D remains ambiguous. This CDR3 has 14 residues. Germline loops: CDR1 GTSNPN, CDR2 SVGIG (reference sequence). V gave up 4 bases and J gave up 7 bases, with 18 bases separating them. CDR3 sequence: CAWTPLTPTHTQYF. The CDR3 DNA reads as TGTGCCTGGACCCCACTGACTCCTACTCATACGCAGTATTTT.

This clone occurred a few times. The chain has TRBV20-1 and TRBJ1-2; perhaps TRBD1 as D (5 bases). There are 11 residues in the CDR3. V lost 7 bases and J lost 2, with 8 bases in between. CDR1 is DFQATT, CDR2 SNEGSKA, per germline (reference sequence). The CDR3 sequence: CSGGGNYGYTF. The DNA for the CDR3 is TGCAGTGGTGGGGGGAACTATGGCTACACCTTC.

This clone was observed once. This sequence joins TRBV7-2 and TRBJ2-5; TRBD2 might be the D (6 bases). This CDR3 is built from 13 residues. Germline CDR1 and CDR2: SGHTA and FQGNSA. The V gene lost 3 bases and the J gene lost 5 bases, with 10 bases spanning the gap. The CDR3 loop reads CASSFGGKETQYF. The DNA for the CDR3 is TGTGCCAGCAGCTTCGGCGGGAAGGAGACCCAGTACTTC.

V is TRBV14 and J is TRBJ2-5; no definite D call. In germline, CDR1 is SGHDN, CDR2 FVKESK. The V gene lost 0 bases and the J gene lost 1 base, with 15 bases spanning the gap. The CDR3 consists of 17 residues. The DNA of the CDR3 is TGTGCCAGCAGCCAAGATTGGGTATTTCGCGGCCAAGAGACCCAGTACTTC. This translates into CASSQDWVFRGQETQYF.

J is TRBJ2-3 and V is TRBV5-1, with 9 bases lining up with TRBD2. J was trimmed by 2 bases and V by 2 bases; bases with no gene match: 6. The germline V gene has CDR1 SGHRS and CDR2 YFSETQ. The CDR3 spans 16 residues. CDR3 in DNA: TGCGCCAGCAGCTTCGAGACTAGCGGACCCACAGATACGCAGTATTTT. Protein sequence: CASSFETSGPTDTQYF.

The chain uses TRBV5-1 and TRBJ2-7; 9 bases fit TRBD1. The CDR3 totals 15 residues. Germline V lookup: CDR1 SGHRS, CDR2 YFSETQ. The ends lost 3 bases at V and 2 bases at J; junction bases unmatched: 6. The CDR3 sequence: CASSSTGGSPYEQYF. The CDR3 DNA reads TGCGCCAGCAGCTCCACAGGGGGCAGCCCCTACGAGCAGTACTTC. Complete variable domain (other parts from reference TRBV5-1 and TRBJ2-7): KAGVTQTPRYLIKTRGQQVTLSCSPISGHRSVSWYQQTPGQGLQFLFEYFSETQRNKGNFPGRFSGRQFSNSRSEMNVSTLELGDSALYLCASSSTGGSPYEQYFGPGTRLTVT.

The rearrangement links TRBV9 to TRBJ2-7, with 7 nucleotides matching TRBD1. Germline V gene lookup returns CDR1 SGDLS and CDR2 YYNGEE. The CDR3 runs 15 residues. V gave up 0 bases and J gave up 2 bases; unmatched junction bases: 5. CDR3 sequence: CASSVGAGGTYEQYF. Written as DNA, the CDR3 is TGTGCCAGCAGCGTAGGGGCAGGGGGTACCTACGAGCAGTACTTC.

V usage is TRBV6-6 and J usage is TRBJ1-1; perhaps TRBD1 as D (6 bases). Trimming took 6 bases from V and 1 from J, leaving 15 bases between them. Germline V lookup: CDR1 MNHNY, CDR2 SVGAGI (reference sequence). CDR3 size: 15 residues. This CDR3 is CASRVRDTSNTEAFF. The CDR3, as DNA: TGTGCCAGCAGAGTCCGGGACACCTCGAACACTGAAGCTTTCTTT.

This sequence joins TRBV5-1 and TRBJ2-1, with TRBD2 matching over 11 bases. This CDR3 contains 14 residues. Per germline, CDR1 SGHRS and CDR2 YFSETQ. J lost 5 bases, V lost 9 bases, and 7 bases had no gene match. The CDR3 reads CATSVAGGDNEQFF. CDR3 DNA: TGCGCCACCTCGGTAGCGGGAGGGGACAATGAGCAGTTCTTC. Full variable domain (remainder filled in from reference TRBV5-1 and TRBJ2-1): KAGVTQTPRYLIKTRGQQVTLSCSPISGHRSVSWYQQTPGQGLQFLFEYFSETQRNKGNFPGRFSGRQFSNSRSEMNVSTLELGDSALYLCATSVAGGDNEQFFGPGTRLTVL.

The chain employs TRBV10-3 and TRBJ2-1; 9 nucleotides line up with TRBD2. The junction had 7 bases not matched to a gene; V was cut back by 2 bases and J by 5 bases. Germline loops: CDR1 ENHRY, CDR2 SYGVKD. CDR3 length: 16 residues. The CDR3 DNA follows: TGTGCCATCAGTGAGATTAGCGGGAGCTTCAACAATGAGCAGTTCTTC. Protein product: CAISEISGSFNNEQFF.

This sequence joins TRBV9 and TRBJ1-5; D call uncertain. Germline V gene data show CDR1 as SGDLS and CDR2 as YYNGEE. This CDR3 has 15 residues. V was clipped by 4 bases and J by 7 bases, with 18 bases between them. Here the CDR3 reads CASSPDSRPGQPQHF. CDR3 sequence (DNA): TGTGCCAGCAGCCCCGATTCTAGGCCGGGGCAGCCCCAGCATTTT.

The rearrangement links TRBV28 to TRBJ1-5; 10 bases fit TRBD1. The CDR3 extends over 15 amino acids. Germline V gives CDR1 MDHEN, CDR2 SYDVKM. With 4 bases clipped from V and 6 bases from J, the junction kept 6 bases outside the gene matches. CDR3 sequence (DNA): TGTGCCAGCAGTTCTACCGGGACAGGGGTTCAGCCCCAGCATTTT. Residues: CASSSTGTGVQPQHF.

The V call is TRBV5-1, the J call TRBJ2-7; 10 bases line up with TRBD1. CDR3 length: 14 residues. Germline V gene lookup returns CDR1 SGHRS and CDR2 YFSETQ. V lost 4 bases and J lost 1; bases outside the gene matches: 2. This CDR3 is CASSRTGGSYEQYF. The DNA of the CDR3 is TGCGCCAGCAGCAGGACAGGGGGTTCCTACGAGCAGTACTTC.

The chain joins TRBV27 to TRBJ1-4; the D gene is possibly TRBD1 (5 bases). The germline V gene has CDR1 MNHEY and CDR2 SMNVEV (reference sequence). V was pared by 0 bases and J by 5 bases, with 13 bases between. This CDR3 is built from 16 residues. In nucleotides, the CDR3 is TGTGCCAGCAGTTTATCAGGGGCAGTCGGAAATGAAAAACTGTTTTTT. This sequence encodes CASSLSGAVGNEKLFF.

Only one count was recorded for this clone. The chain couples TRBV5-1 to TRBJ2-3; unclear D gene. V was trimmed by 2 bases and J by 0 bases, leaving 7 bases between them. This CDR3 contains 14 residues. Germline lookup yields CDR1 SGHRS and CDR2 YFSETQ. CDR3 sequence reads: CASSFDSSTDTQYF. For the CDR3, the DNA is TGCGCCAGCAGCTTCGACTCTAGCACAGATACGCAGTATTTT.

A few counts support this clone. The chain couples TRBV6-1 to TRBJ2-3, with 7 positions matching TRBD2. Germline V gives CDR1 MNHNS, CDR2 SASEGT. Losses at the gene ends were 11 bases for V and 3 bases for J; bases not matched to a gene: 11. The CDR3 is 14 residues long. CDR3 residues: CASHLAGFTDTQYF. The DNA of the CDR3 is TGTGCCTCCCACTTAGCGGGTTTTACAGATACGCAGTATTTT.

The J gene is TRBJ1-4, the V gene TRBV4-1; D might be TRBD1 (6 bases). V lost 5 bases and J lost 8, with 18 bases in between. Germline CDR1 and CDR2: MGHRA and YSYEKL. The CDR3 has 15 amino acids. In DNA, the CDR3 is TGCGCCAGCAGCTCCCCAGGGGCCTTTTACGAAAAACTGTTTTTT. Translating it yields CASSSPGAFYEKLFF.

This chain uses TRBV7-6 with TRBJ2-5; perhaps TRBD2 as D (6 bases). The tail of the sequence fits TRBJ2-7 better, so the J call may be wrong. From germline, CDR1 is SGHVS and CDR2 FNYEAQ. This CDR3 has 15 residues. This CDR3 is CASSSRRDFSYEQYF. CDR3 nucleotides: TGTGCCAGCAGCTCTCGCCGGGACTTCTCCTACGAGCAGTACTTC.

CDR3 amino acids: CAVEKVEAYEQYF. CDR3 nucleotides: TGTGCCGTTGAAAAAGTAGAAGCCTACGAGCAGTACTTC. This chain joins TRBV30 and TRBJ2-7; no reliable D call. Germline CDR1 GTSNPN, CDR2 SVGIG (reference sequence). The germline V and J ends were trimmed by 8 bases and 2 bases, with 16 bases remaining between them. This CDR3 is built from 13 residues.

The genes are TRBV5-1 and TRBJ2-2, with 7 nucleotides matching TRBD1. V lost 5 bases to trimming and J lost 4 bases; unmatched junction nucleotides: 8. CDR3 length equals 15 residues. The germline gives CDR1 SGHRS, CDR2 YFSETQ. CDR3 loop: CASSPGQWATGELFF. The CDR3 region has the DNA TGCGCCAGCAGTCCGGGACAGTGGGCCACCGGGGAGCTGTTTTTT.